The 8 T cell receptor beta chains given below trace back to one sample, sequenced in a study. TCRdb re-analysed the 5' RACE reads in MiXCR, keeping a single row per CDR3 protein. This sample has approximately 40,000 distinct CDR3 sequences; around 20% occur once, and the top ten carry 4%. Cells sorted as Tregs were CD4+, CD25+ and CD127-/low. The sample taken for sequencing was Tregs sorted from blood. Source of these receptors: a female donor with breast cancer.

The J gene is TRBJ1-4, the V gene TRBV28; 7 positions match TRBD1. CDR1 and CDR2 from the germline V gene are MDHEN and SYDVKM. The CDR3 is 13 amino acids. The V segment lost 6 bases and the J segment 4 bases; nucleotides outside the gene matches: 2. CDR3 coding DNA: TGTGCCAGCAGGACAGGGCGTAATGAAAAACTGTTTTTT. Translated: CASRTGRNEKLFF.

The chain carries TRBV5-1 and TRBJ2-2, with 7 bases identical to TRBD1. The trim removed 5 bases at V and 0 bases at J, leaving 7 bases unmatched. The CDR3 length is 16 residues. The germline V gene has CDR1 SGHRS and CDR2 YFSETQ. CDR3 loop: CASRAPGQSNTGELFF. For the CDR3, the DNA is TGCGCCAGCAGAGCTCCGGGACAGTCGAACACCGGGGAGCTGTTTTTT. Supplemented by reference TRBV5-1 and TRBJ2-2, the full variable domain reads KAGVTQTPRYLIKTRGQQVTLSCSPISGHRSVSWYQQTPGQGLQFLFEYFSETQRNKGNFPGRFSGRQFSNSRSEMNVSTLELGDSALYLCASRAPGQSNTGELFFGEGSRLTVL.

Of note for this clonotype: Relative to the germline gene, one junction end is altered; a read error may explain this. V usage is TRBV9 and J usage is TRBJ2-3; TRBD2 is a possible D gene (6 bases). Germline V gives CDR1 SGDLS, CDR2 YYNGEE. The CDR3 extends over 15 amino acids. The CDR3: CASSVGGTSTGTQYF. The CDR3 bases are TGTGCCAGCAGCGTAGGCGGAACTAGCACAGGTACGCAGTATTTT.

This clonotype was seen more than once but under ten times. The V call is TRBV25-1, the J call TRBJ1-1; weak D call: TRBD1 (5 bases). Trimming left V 3 bases short and J 1 base short, with 6 bases between. This CDR3 region has 13 residues. CDR1 is MGHDK, CDR2 SYGVNS, per germline. CDR3 region: CASSDDRNTEAFF. The CDR3 nucleotides read TGTGCCAGCAGTGATGACAGGAACACTGAAGCTTTCTTT.

The rearrangement links TRBV5-1 to TRBJ2-1, with no clear D. The CDR3 sequence is 11 residues long. Between the trimmed V and J ends, which lost 1 base and 10 bases, there was a span of 6 bases. The germline V gene encodes CDR1 SGHRS and CDR2 YFSETQ. As DNA, the CDR3 is TGCGCCAGCAGCTTGTCATGGGAGCAGTTCTTC. The encoded protein is CASSLSWEQFF.

This clonotype was seen a few times. V gene TRBV28 combines with J gene TRBJ1-5; unclear D gene. Per germline, CDR1 MDHEN and CDR2 SYDVKM. CDR3 length: 13 residues. With 7 bases removed from V and 4 bases from J, the gap between germline ends came to 11 bases. The CDR3, as DNA: TGTGCCAGCAATAATATAGGTAATCAGCCCCAGCATTTT. Translated, it gives CASNNIGNQPQHF.

Many counts were recorded for this clonotype. The chain combines TRBV4-1 with TRBJ1-6; 7 bases are a match to TRBD1. The CDR3 extends over 15 amino acids. With V trimmed by 1 base and J by 7 bases, 4 bases remained unmatched. Germline CDR1 MGHRA, CDR2 YSYEKL. The CDR3 DNA follows: TGCGCCAGCAGCCAAGCCTCGACAGGGAATTCACCCCTCCACTTT. Translated: CASSQASTGNSPLHF.

J is TRBJ2-1 and V is TRBV11-3, with 15 positions matching TRBD2. The germline CDR1 and CDR2 sequences are SGHNT and YENEEA. The CDR3 loop spans 18 amino acids. J gave up 2 bases and V 5 bases, and 7 bases lay outside the gene matches. In DNA, the CDR3 is TGTGCCAGCAGCCCCGGACTAGCGGGGGGGCTTACCTACAATGAGCAGTTCTTC. Translated, it gives CASSPGLAGGLTYNEQFF.